A single sample is the source of the 12 T cell receptor beta chains below, sequenced in a study of post-analysis software for immune sequencing data. Study-level findings and limits: Four or five TRBV segments were more frequent in patients than controls; TRBV5-6, TRBV5-1 and TRBV20-1 belonged to this group.

Incorporated into the TCR beta cDNA libraries were unique molecular identifiers, which served to reduce PCR and sequencing biases. TCRdb analysed the PCR reads with MiXCR anew, one entry per CDR3 protein. The sample lists approximately 150,000 distinct CDR3 sequences; approximately 30% were seen once. The antigens for these receptors are not known. The sequencing sample was made of blood. These receptors were collected from a girl aged 5 to 17 with multiple sclerosis.

This clonotype occurred once. A much larger clone differs from this one at a single base, so this may be a read error. V usage is TRBV12-3 or TRBV12-4 and J usage is TRBJ2-1, with 7 bases identical to TRBD1. Trimming took 5 bases from V and 13 from J; bases not matched to a gene: 14. The CDR3 totals 14 residues. CDR3 protein: CASSPSDRVETQFF. For the CDR3, the DNA is TGTGCCAGCAGTCCATCTGACAGGGTCGAGACCCAGTTCTTC.

This clonotype was seen many times. This chain links TRBV20-1 with TRBJ2-3; tentatively, D is TRBD2 (5 bases). Trimming took off 6 bases at V and 2 bases at J, with 15 bases between the two ends. The germline CDR1 and CDR2 sequences are DFQATT and SNEGSKA (reference sequence). This CDR3 has 14 amino acids. Written as DNA, the CDR3 is TGCAGTGCCCTCTCCCCAGCGGACACAGATACGCAGTATTTT. Its translation is CSALSPADTDTQYF.

The rearrangement joins TRBV6-5 to TRBJ1-1, with D maybe TRBD1 (5 bases). V was cut by 5 bases and J by 2 bases, with 9 bases left in between. There are 13 residues in the CDR3. The germline V gene has CDR1 MNHEY and CDR2 SVGAGI. The CDR3 region is CASSDSINTEAFF. In DNA, the CDR3 is TGTGCCAGCAGTGACAGTATTAACACTGAAGCTTTCTTT.

This clonotype was recorded at least ten times. V gene TRBV10-3 combines with J gene TRBJ1-2; 8 bases are shared with TRBD1. Germline CDR1 ENHRY, CDR2 SYGVKD. Trimming at V came to 4 bases and at J to 5 bases, leaving 12 bases not matched to a gene. The CDR3 is 16 residues long. The CDR3: CAISVLPGTGAYGYTF. DNA of the CDR3: TGTGCCATCAGTGTTCTACCCGGGACAGGAGCTTATGGCTACACCTTC.

Concerning this clonotype: This may stem from a read error, because a much larger clone lies one nucleotide away. CDR3 residues: CASREFGQQETQFF. The CDR3 coding sequence is TGCGCCAGCAGGGAGTTTGGGCAGCAAGAGACCCAGTTCTTC. The gene calls are TRBV10-2 and TRBJ2-1; D uncertain. There are 14 residues in the CDR3. Per the germline V gene, CDR1 is WSHSY and CDR2 is SAAADI.

This clonotype was detected a few times. V gene TRBV6-2 or TRBV6-3 combines with J gene TRBJ1-2; D is uncertain. The CDR3 is 13 residues long. V was trimmed by 5 bases and J by 8 bases, leaving 15 bases between them. The germline V gene encodes CDR1 MNHEY and CDR2 SVGEGT. CDR3 loop: CASSLPQSGGYTF. In DNA form, the CDR3 reads TGTGCCAGCAGTCTTCCCCAATCCGGCGGCTACACCTTC.

This clonotype occurred many times. The chain has TRBV5-5 and TRBJ2-5; TRBD2 matches 11 bases. The germline gives CDR1 SGHKS, CDR2 YYEKEE (reference sequence). The V segment lost 3 bases and the J segment 3 bases; nucleotides outside the gene matches: 4. The CDR3 has 15 amino acids. The CDR3: CASSSQLAGEETQYF. Here the CDR3 DNA reads TGTGCCAGCAGCTCCCAACTAGCGGGAGAAGAGACCCAGTACTTC.

There are a few counts of this clonotype. The rearrangement links TRBV7-2 to TRBJ2-2; D perhaps matches TRBD2 (5 bases). Trimming removed 2 bases at V and 2 bases at J, with 18 bases between. Germline V gene sequence: CDR1 SGHTA, CDR2 FQGNSA. The CDR3 has 18 residues. CDR3 in amino acids: CASSLWYTRTLNTGELFF. CDR3 sequence (DNA): TGTGCCAGCAGCTTATGGTATACGAGGACTTTAAACACCGGGGAGCTGTTTTTT. The variable domain in full, completed from reference TRBV7-2 and TRBJ2-2, reads GAGVSQSPSNKVTEKGKDVELRCDPISGHTALYWYRQSLGQGLEFLIYFQGNSAPDKSGLPSDRFSAERTGGSVSTLTIQRTQQEDSAVYLCASSLWYTRTLNTGELFFGEGSRLTVL.

Regarding this clonotype: This may come from a read error, since a much larger clone is one base off. The chain carries TRBV20-1 and TRBJ1-2; D might be TRBD1 (6 bases). CDR3 size: 13 residues. Germline V gives CDR1 DFQATT, CDR2 SNEGSKA (reference sequence). The V end lost 4 bases, the J end lost 8 bases, and 17 bases lay between the germline ends. CDR3 DNA sequence: TGCAGTGCTAAGAAGGGGACAACCGCCGGCTACACCTTC. Residues: CSAKKGTTAGYTF.

This clonotype has at least ten counts. The V gene is TRBV6-6, the J gene TRBJ2-3, with D perhaps TRBD2 (6 bases). V shed 5 bases and J shed 2 bases, with 17 bases lying between them. The CDR3 length is 16 residues. Germline V gene lookup returns CDR1 MNHNY and CDR2 SVGAGI (reference sequence). Written as DNA, the CDR3 is TGTGCCAGCAGTGTCCCGGGTCGCGGGGACACAGATACGCAGTATTTT. It codes for CASSVPGRGDTDTQYF.

This clonotype showed up many times. The CDR3 region is CASSDNSVSYEQYF. The CDR3, as DNA: TGTGCCAGTAGTGACAACTCGGTCTCCTACGAGCAGTACTTC. The chain carries TRBV19 and TRBJ2-7; no clear D. Germline V gene sequence: CDR1 LNHDA, CDR2 SQIVND (reference sequence). Trimming shortened V by 5 bases and J by 0 bases, and 11 bases separated the two germline ends. CDR3 size: 14 residues.

CDR3 DNA sequence: TGTGCCACCAGAGGGGAGGGCAATCAGCCCCAGCATTTT. This codes for CATRGEGNQPQHF. This chain uses TRBV24-1 with TRBJ1-5; a possible D gene is TRBD1 (5 bases). Trimming stripped 7 bases from V and 2 bases from J, with 8 bases between. CDR1 KGHDR and CDR2 SFDVKD come from the germline V gene. The CDR3 runs to 13 residues.